This passage covers 22 T cell receptor beta chains from one sample sequenced in a study of T cell repertoires in cytomegalovirus infection. TCRdb recomputed calls from the reads with MiXCR, one row per CDR3 protein. This sample carries around 740,000 distinct CDR3 sequences, 35% to 45% of them seen once, and the ten largest clones take around 2.8%. Specimen: PBMCs. The receptors shown here come from a human donor in good health (CMV status not recorded). Some clones in this sample may be carry-over from other donors' samples.

The rearrangement uses TRBV28 and TRBJ2-2; D ambiguous. The V gene lost 3 bases and the J gene lost 0 bases, with 8 bases spanning the gap. The CDR3 extends over 15 amino acids. From germline, CDR1 is MDHEN and CDR2 SYDVKM. CDR3 nucleotide sequence: TGTGCCAGCAGTTTCCGGGCTGCGAACACCGGGGAGCTGTTTTTT. This sequence encodes CASSFRAANTGELFF.

This clonotype has just a few counts. The V and J genes are TRBV20-1 and TRBJ2-7; 10 bases match TRBD1. This CDR3 comprises 12 residues. Germline V CDR1 and CDR2: DFQATT, SNEGSKA (reference sequence). The CDR3 DNA reads TGCGCCGGACAGGGGGAGTCCTACGAGCAGTACTTC. It translates to CAGQGESYEQYF.

This clonotype was seen only once. The chain joins TRBV20-1 to TRBJ2-7; 13 positions match TRBD2. Germline V CDR1 and CDR2: DFQATT, SNEGSKA (reference sequence). J was trimmed by 3 bases and V by 4 bases; bases with no gene match: 6. The CDR3 covers 15 residues. DNA for the CDR3: TGCAGTGCTAAGAAGGGACTAGCGGGAATCTACGAGCAGTACTTC. Translation: CSAKKGLAGIYEQYF.

This clonotype has only a few counts. J is TRBJ2-1 and V is TRBV20-1; the match to TRBD2 covers 8 bases. Germline V lookup: CDR1 DFQATT, CDR2 SNEGSKA (reference sequence). The CDR3 length is 13 residues. J was trimmed by 8 bases and V by 3 bases; bases with no gene match: 6. CDR3 amino acids: CSARTSAHHEQFF. For the CDR3, the DNA is TGCAGTGCTAGGACTAGCGCCCACCATGAGCAGTTCTTC.

The rearrangement uses TRBV27 and TRBJ2-7; 7 nucleotides align to TRBD2. Germline assignment: CDR1 MNHEY and CDR2 SMNVEV (reference sequence). The CDR3 runs to 14 residues. The trim removed 6 bases at V and 7 bases at J, leaving 12 bases unmatched. The chain's CDR3 is CASRPRGEGREQYF. CDR3 sequence (DNA): TGTGCCAGCAGACCCCGAGGGGAGGGCCGGGAGCAGTACTTC.

The genes are TRBV6-1 and TRBJ2-2, with TRBD2 identical over 14 bases. In germline, CDR1 is MNHNS, CDR2 SASEGT. This CDR3 is built from 17 residues. V lost 4 bases, J lost 2 bases, and 3 bases stayed unmatched. The chain's CDR3 is CASSGLAGGPNTGELFF. In nucleotides, the CDR3 is TGTGCCAGCAGTGGACTAGCGGGAGGGCCAAACACCGGGGAGCTGTTTTTT.

A few counts support this clonotype. J is TRBJ1-4 and V is TRBV5-1; TRBD1 is a possible D gene (6 bases). Trimming stripped 0 bases from V and 4 bases from J, with 16 bases between. Germline CDR1 is SGHRS and CDR2 is YFSETQ. The CDR3 runs 17 residues. CDR3 coding DNA: TGCGCCAGCAGCTTGGGGCGGACGAGGGGGTATAATGAAAAACTGTTTTTT. As protein: CASSLGRTRGYNEKLFF.

V and J are TRBV30 and TRBJ1-5, with a weak D call TRBD1 (5 bases). The length of the CDR3 is 15 residues. Germline assignment: CDR1 GTSNPN and CDR2 SVGIG (reference sequence). Trimming removed 2 bases from V and 7 bases from J, with 18 bases in between. CDR3 sequence: CAWSPSEVRGQPQHF. CDR3 DNA: TGTGCCTGGAGTCCCAGTGAAGTCCGGGGGCAGCCCCAGCATTTT.

The chain couples TRBV4-1 to TRBJ1-5; the D is unclear. There are 15 residues in the CDR3. Deletions cut 0 bases from V and 1 base from J, with 7 bases between. CDR1 MGHRA and CDR2 YSYEKL come from the germline V gene. The CDR3 spells CASSQDQRSNQPQHF. CDR3 DNA: TGCGCCAGCAGCCAAGATCAGAGGAGCAATCAGCCCCAGCATTTT.

This clonotype occurred a few times. The chain carries TRBV20-1 and TRBJ1-1; no reliable D call. The germline V gene has CDR1 DFQATT and CDR2 SNEGSKA (reference sequence). With 0 bases removed from V and 0 bases from J, the gap between germline ends came to 11 bases. The CDR3 length is 15 residues. CDR3 in amino acids: CSARDLGTLNTEAFF. CDR3 bases: TGCAGTGCTAGAGATCTGGGCACCTTGAACACTGAAGCTTTCTTT.

V and J are TRBV6-2 or TRBV6-3 and TRBJ1-5; D is perhaps TRBD1 (6 bases). The V end was cut by 0 bases, the J end by 4 bases, with 22 bases between. The CDR3 length is 19 residues. CDR1 and CDR2 from the germline V gene are MNHEY and SVGEGT. CDR3 sequence: CASSYSRLRRDRPNQPQHF. CDR3 nucleotides: TGTGCCAGCAGTTACTCGAGATTACGTCGAGACAGGCCTAATCAGCCCCAGCATTTT.

The chain combines TRBV10-3 with TRBJ1-1; TRBD1 matches 8 bases. Germline assignment: CDR1 ENHRY and CDR2 SYGVKD. With 5 bases clipped from V and 1 base from J, the junction kept 3 bases outside the gene matches. There are 14 residues in the CDR3. CDR3 sequence: CAISMDRENTEAFF. The CDR3 DNA reads TGTGCCATCAGTATGGACAGGGAGAACACTGAAGCTTTCTTT.

CDR3 nucleotides: TGTGCCAGCAACCGGGACACCCTTGGGGGAGATACGCAGTATTTT. Translating it yields CASNRDTLGGDTQYF. The rearrangement joins TRBV7-6 to TRBJ2-3, with D possibly TRBD1 on 6 matching bases. V lost 7 bases and J lost 5, with 19 bases in between. CDR3 length: 15 amino acids. CDR1 is SGHVS, CDR2 FNYEAQ, per germline.

The chain joins TRBV6-5 to TRBJ1-6; no clear D gene. The germline CDR1 and CDR2 sequences are MNHEY and SVGAGI. The CDR3 has 13 residues. V was trimmed by 5 bases and J by 8 bases, leaving 10 bases between them. The CDR3 sequence: CASSAQGDSPLHF. CDR3 in DNA: TGTGCCAGCAGTGCTCAAGGTGATTCACCCCTCCACTTT.

Of note for this clonotype: An end of the junction differs from the germline gene, which may be a read error. The V call is TRBV4-2, the J call TRBJ1-3; 7 nucleotides agree with TRBD1. CDR1 LGHNA and CDR2 YNFKEQ come from the germline V gene. This CDR3 is built from 18 residues. This CDR3 is CASSQESGRGGIGTTIYF. CDR3 bases: TGTGCCAGCAGCCAAGAGTCGGGCAGGGGGGGAATTGGAACCACCATATATTTT.

This clonotype was counted between two and nine times. The rearrangement uses TRBV6-2 or TRBV6-3 and TRBJ2-7; D is uncertain. Germline V gives CDR1 MNHEY, CDR2 SVGEGT. V lost 2 bases and J 4 bases, leaving 9 bases between the germline ends. The CDR3 runs to 13 residues. This CDR3 is CASSYLTDYEQYF. The CDR3 DNA follows: TGTGCCAGCAGTTACCTAACAGATTACGAGCAGTACTTC.

This clonotype was counted between two and nine times. The chain employs TRBV20-1 and TRBJ1-6; 9 bases map to TRBD1. The CDR3 sequence is 15 residues long. The V and J ends lost 6 bases and 7 bases, in that order; junction bases with no gene match: 10. Germline lookup yields CDR1 DFQATT and CDR2 SNEGSKA (reference sequence). CDR3: CSANRDRVINSPLHF. CDR3 nucleotide sequence: TGCAGTGCCAACCGGGACAGGGTGATAAATTCACCCCTCCACTTT.

This clonotype came up once. This chain links TRBV7-3 with TRBJ1-6; the D is unclear. The CDR3 is 15 amino acids. V was pared by 5 bases and J by 8 bases, with 16 bases between. The germline V gene encodes CDR1 SGHTA and CDR2 FQGTGA. The CDR3 nucleotides read TGTGCCAGCAGCGTACTTGAGAGGCGGGATTCACCCCTCCACTTT. Amino acid sequence: CASSVLERRDSPLHF.

Details on this clonotype: Relative to the germline gene, one junction end is altered; a read error may explain this. CDR3 loop: CAISDRGPNVSPLHF. DNA of the CDR3: TGTGCCATAAGTGACAGGGGGCCGAACGTCTCACCCCTCCACTTT. The chain carries TRBV10-3 and TRBJ1-6; 10 bases align to TRBD1. The CDR3 is 15 residues long. In germline, CDR1 is ENHRY, CDR2 SYGVKD.

V usage is TRBV7-9 and J usage is TRBJ2-1; tentatively, D is TRBD2 (6 bases). Germline lookup yields CDR1 SEHNR and CDR2 FQNEAQ (reference sequence). CDR3 length: 19 residues. V was cut by 5 bases and J by 0 bases, with 23 bases left in between. CDR3 amino acids: CASSPPRVGEARSYNEQFF. The CDR3 DNA sequence: TGTGCCAGCAGCCCTCCCCGGGTGGGGGAGGCCCGCTCCTACAATGAGCAGTTCTTC.

V gene TRBV14 combines with J gene TRBJ1-2; D ambiguous. CDR3 length: 14 residues. CDR1 is SGHDN and CDR2 is FVKESK in the germline V gene. Deletions cut 1 base from V and 6 bases from J, with 12 bases between. CDR3 coding DNA: TGTGCCAGCAGCCAAGGCGCGGGGTGGAATGGCTACACCTTC. This gives the protein CASSQGAGWNGYTF.

The V call is TRBV4-2, the J call TRBJ2-1; TRBD1 matches at 8 bases. This CDR3 is built from 17 residues. V gave up 4 bases and J gave up 0 bases; unmatched junction bases: 8. Germline V gives CDR1 LGHNA, CDR2 YNFKEQ. In nucleotides, the CDR3 is TGTGCCAGCAGCCCGGGGCAGGGGGCCAGCTCCTACAATGAGCAGTTCTTC. The encoded protein is CASSPGQGASSYNEQFF.